This T cell receptor beta chain was found in a study of molecular identifiers for immune sequencing clone quantification. This clonotype has a count of ten or more. TCRdb itself ran the PCR reads through MiXCR, one entry per CDR3 protein. The table records 65,000 or so distinct CDR3 sequences, roughly 20% of them present only once. Sequencing was performed on naive CD8+ T cells from blood, with Jurkat cell RNA spiked in. Indicated subset: FACS-sorted CD8+CD4-CCR7+CD45RA+ naive T cells. The sequence came from a human donor in good health. Some libraries in this study had Jurkat cell RNA spiked in.

The CDR3 nucleotides read TGTGCCAGCAGCTACGACCCTTCCTACGAGCAGTACTTC. Protein product: CASSYDPSYEQYF. This sequence joins TRBV7-2 and TRBJ2-7; D is uncertain. Trimming stripped 4 bases from V and 1 base from J, with 8 bases between. This CDR3 has 13 amino acids. Per the germline V gene, CDR1 is SGHTA and CDR2 is FQGNSA.